This T cell receptor beta chain originates from a study of blood T cell repertoires in COVID-19. For the study at large: Both acute and convalescent COVID-19 samples were obtained from the United States, Italy and Spain. Sources were T cells, B-cell-depleted T cells, or PBMCs; the material itself was cDNA or gDNA.

Produced via immunoSEQ multiplex PCR; TCRdb's table is partial and in-frame only. This sample has about 220,000 clones, with 80% found just once. This CDR3 has 18 residues. CDR1 and CDR2 from the germline V gene are KGHDR and SFDVKD. V lost 7 bases, J lost 6 bases, and 27 bases lay in between. This clone has a single count. This receptor was obtained from a woman aged 70-85 years with acute or convalescent COVID-19. This chain links TRBV24-1 with TRBJ1-5, with D uncertain. Sequencing input: peripheral blood. The CDR3 loop reads CATRALTETKQMGQPQHF. CDR3 nucleotides: TGTGCCACCAGAGCCTTGACCGAAACAAAACAGATGGGTCAGCCCCAGCATTTT.